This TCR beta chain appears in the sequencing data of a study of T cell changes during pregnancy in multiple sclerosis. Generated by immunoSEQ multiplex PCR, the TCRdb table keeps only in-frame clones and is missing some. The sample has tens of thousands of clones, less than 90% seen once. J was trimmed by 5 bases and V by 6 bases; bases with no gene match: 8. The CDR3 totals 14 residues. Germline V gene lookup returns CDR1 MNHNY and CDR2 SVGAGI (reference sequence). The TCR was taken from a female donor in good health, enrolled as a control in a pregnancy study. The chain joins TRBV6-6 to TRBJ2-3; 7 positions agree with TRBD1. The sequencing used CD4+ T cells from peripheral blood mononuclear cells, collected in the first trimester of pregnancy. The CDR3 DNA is TGTGCCAGCAGCCCCCCTTACAGGGGAGATACGCAGTATTTT. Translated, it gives CASSPPYRGDTQYF.